There are many counts of the clone carrying this T cell receptor (beta chain). The antigen is unknown. The data were taken from a study of T-cell memory formation after mild COVID-19. For the study at large: Each donor largely had its own TCR clusters.

The CDR3 is 13 amino acids. In germline, CDR1 is SGHAT, CDR2 FQNNGV. Trimming shortened V by 6 bases and J by 0 bases, and 5 bases separated the two germline ends. General study results and limits: CD4+ contracting clones were found mainly in CM and EM, and CD8+ ones in EMRA.

Constant-segment-primed 5'RACE gave TCR alpha and TCR beta cDNA libraries with sample barcodes and UMIs. Via MiXCR, TCRdb re-called the 5' RACE reads, giving one row per CDR3 protein. The data show about 560,000 distinct CDR3 sequences, less than 25% seen once. The receptor comes from an adult woman who had mild COVID-19 (a few samples of this study predate the infection). Cell type and time point are not known. The sequenced sample consisted of PBMCs or a T cell subset sorted from them (not recorded which). V usage is TRBV11-2 and J usage is TRBJ2-2; D is undetermined. The CDR3 here is CASSYSNTGELFF. In DNA, the CDR3 is TGTGCCAGCAGTTACTCGAACACCGGGGAGCTGTTTTTT.